What follows describes a single T cell receptor beta chain. Antigen unknown. The data were obtained in a study of T cell responses to AZD1222 COVID-19 vaccine. Regarding the study as a whole: Repertoire sampling occurred only after the peak T cell response. It should be noted that donors were predominantly white British and more often female, and clonal diversity was possibly underestimated. Recipients of AZD1222 seropositive at baseline numbered only five or six.

Profiling relied on immunoSEQ multiplex PCR, and the TCRdb table lists in-frame clones only, not all of them. The repertoire consists of 75,000 to 90,000 clones, with 70% to 90% occurring once and the leading ten covering about 3.4%. V was shortened by 3 bases and J by 5 bases, with 5 bases between the two germline ends. The CDR3 runs to 11 residues. CDR1 is LGHDT, CDR2 YNNKEL, per germline (reference sequence). This clonotype was sampled from an adult who received the AZD1222 COVID-19 vaccine. J is TRBJ2-7 and V is TRBV3-1 (or the pseudogene TRBV3-2); D gene unclear. Sequences were derived from peripheral blood, sampled 28 days after the second AZD1222 dose. The CDR3 is CASSQGNEQYF. The CDR3 DNA follows: TGTGCCAGCAGCCAGGGGAACGAGCAGTACTTC.